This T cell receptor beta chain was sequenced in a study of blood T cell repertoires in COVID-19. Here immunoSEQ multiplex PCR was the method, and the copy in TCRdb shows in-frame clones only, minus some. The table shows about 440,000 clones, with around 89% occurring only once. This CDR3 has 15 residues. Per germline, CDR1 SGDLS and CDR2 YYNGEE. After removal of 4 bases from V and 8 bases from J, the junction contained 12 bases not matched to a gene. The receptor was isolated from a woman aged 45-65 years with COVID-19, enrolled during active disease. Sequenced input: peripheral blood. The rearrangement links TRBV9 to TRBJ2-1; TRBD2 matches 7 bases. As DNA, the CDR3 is TGTGCCAGCAGCCCCCGGGAGCTCGCGGGGGATGAGCAGTTCTTC. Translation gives CASSPRELAGDEQFF.